This entry lists 18 T cell receptor beta chains sequenced from one sample in a study of Tregs in tolerant kidney transplant recipients. Clones were sequenced by immunoSEQ multiplex PCR, and TCRdb holds only the in-frame ones, with some missing. The sample data list around 33,000 clones. The nonmyeloablative bone marrow transplants came from related graft donors, with transient mixed chimerism. The sequenced sample was CD4+ T cells from blood (PBMCs), obtained 24 months after the transplant. All receptors derive from a human patient who received a combined kidney and bone marrow transplant. Some T cells may trace back to the graft donor.

Comments on this clone: The sequence runs out 3 residues before the end of the CDR3; the remainder is reconstructed from the germline J gene. The chain carries TRBV19 and TRBJ1-3; 8 bases align to TRBD1. Germline values: CDR1 LNHDA, CDR2 SQIVND (reference sequence). The V and J ends lost 6 bases and 0 bases, in that order; junction bases with no gene match: 4. The length of the CDR3 is 15 residues. CDR3 bases read: TGTGCCAGTAGATTCGACAGGGGCTCTGGAAACACC. This encodes CASRFDRGSGNT. The CDR3 as a whole reads CASRFDRGSGNTIYF.

Concerning this clone itself: The CDR3 goes on 3 residues after the read ends, and that part is filled in from the germline J gene. The rearrangement uses TRBV20-1 and TRBJ1-2, with D perhaps matching TRBD1 (6 bases). Germline CDR1 and CDR2: DFQATT and SNEGSKA (reference sequence). The CDR3 totals 14 residues. V was pared by 5 bases and J by 6 bases, with 19 bases between. Partial CDR3 DNA: TGCAGTGCTTCCGACAGGAGCGGAGGGAATGGC. Its translation is CSASDRSGGNG. The full CDR3 protein reads CSASDRSGGNGYTF.

Regarding this clone: The missing CDR3 end, 3 residues past where the read stops, is filled in from the germline J gene. The chain recombines TRBV2 with TRBJ1-5, with 7 bases aligning to TRBD1. The CDR3 is 14 residues long. V shed 5 bases, J shed 4 bases, and the junction held 5 bases outside the gene matches. CDR1 and CDR2 from the germline V gene are SNHLY and FYNNEI. CDR3 amino acids: CASSFSTGNQPQHF. Partial CDR3 DNA: TGTGCCAGCAGTTTCTCGACAGGGAATCAGCCC.

Notes on this clone: The CDR3 end lies 3 residues beyond the end of the read and is filled in from the germline J gene. The gene calls are TRBV5-4 and TRBJ1-4, with D uncertain. The CDR3 length is 16 residues. The germline V gene has CDR1 SGHNT and CDR2 YYREEE (reference sequence). The V end lost 1 base, the J end lost 5 bases, and 15 bases lay between the germline ends. CDR3 DNA, as far as it was read: TGTGCCAGCAGCTTGAAATTCGATGCGGGGAATGAAAAA. Translated: CASSLKFDAGNEK. The whole CDR3 reads CASSLKFDAGNEKLFF.

To note about this clone: The read falls 3 residues short of the CDR3 end, and the missing part is taken from the germline J gene. The chain employs TRBV5-5 and TRBJ2-4; 9 nucleotides agree with TRBD1. This CDR3 spans 12 amino acids. Germline values: CDR1 SGHKS, CDR2 YYEKEE (reference sequence). CDR3 residues: CASTPGQGIQYF. The covered CDR3 bases are TGTGCCAGCACCCCGGGACAGGGAATT.

As regards this clone: Read coverage stops 3 residues before the CDR3 terminus; the germline J gene supplies the remainder. V is TRBV2 and J is TRBJ2-7; perhaps TRBD1 as D (6 bases). The CDR3 spans 15 residues. V was pared by 3 bases and J by 0 bases, with 12 bases between. Germline values: CDR1 SNHLY, CDR2 FYNNEI. CDR3: CASSEGAINSYEQYF. The CDR3 DNA, read in part, is TGTGCCAGCAGTGAGGGGGCGATAAACTCCTACGAG.

With respect to this clone: The read comes to an end 3 residues before the CDR3 does, leaving the germline J gene to fill in the end. The rearrangement links TRBV5-1 to TRBJ2-3; 8 nucleotides align to TRBD2. The CDR3 length is 15 residues. The germline gives CDR1 SGHRS, CDR2 YFSETQ. The V gene end was trimmed by 6 bases and the J gene end by 2 bases; junction bases not matched to a gene: 8. The CDR3 loop reads CASTPGGGNTDTQYF. The CDR3 DNA, read in part, is TGCGCCAGCACCCCGGGGGGGGGAAACACAGATACG.

The CDR3 loop is CASSQAYEQYF. CDR3 DNA, as far as it was read: TGTGCCAGCAGCCAGGCCTACGAG. The chain carries TRBV6-2 or TRBV6-3 and TRBJ2-7; D gene unclear. With the read ending 3 residues before the CDR3 end, the germline J gene is used to fill in that end. CDR1 and CDR2 from the germline V gene are MNHEY and SVGEGT. The CDR3 consists of 11 residues. Trimming shortened V by 6 bases and J by 2 bases, and 5 bases separated the two germline ends.

A word on this clone: The CDR3 goes on 3 residues after the read ends, and that part is filled in from the germline J gene. This chain uses TRBV7-3 with TRBJ2-2; D is ambiguous. Germline V CDR1 and CDR2: SGHTA, FQGTGA. This CDR3 contains 12 residues. The V gene lost 6 bases and the J gene lost 2 bases, with 4 bases spanning the gap. The sequenced CDR3 bases are TGTGCCAGCAGACACAACACCGGGGAG. It yields the protein CASRHNTGE. The full CDR3 reads CASRHNTGELFF.

A word on this clone: The read ends 3 residues early relative to the CDR3; the germline J gene fills the gap. This chain links TRBV12-3 or TRBV12-4 with TRBJ2-7; 11 positions agree with TRBD1. The length of the CDR3 is 14 residues. Trimming removed 6 bases from V and 5 bases from J; junction bases left unmatched: 6. The sequenced part of the CDR3 DNA is TGTGCCAGCAGGGGAGGGACAGGGGGAGACGAG. Its translation: CASRGGTGGDE. The entire CDR3 reads CASRGGTGGDEQYF.

Comment on this clone: Read sequence stops 3 residues before the CDR3 end, and the germline J gene provides the missing end. This rearrangement joins TRBV7-2 to TRBJ1-2; D gene ambiguous. CDR3 size: 14 residues. Per the germline V gene, CDR1 is SGHTA and CDR2 is FQGNSA. The V and J ends lost 5 bases and 0 bases respectively, with 10 bases between them. CDR3 bases read: TGTGCCAGCAGCCCTCTTTTAGCTAACTATGGC. Its protein is CASSPLLANYG. The complete CDR3 reads CASSPLLANYGYTF.

For this clone: The read gets to within 3 residues of the CDR3 end, and the germline J gene fills in the rest. The V and J genes are TRBV7-9 and TRBJ2-7; D is possibly TRBD1 (5 bases). V gave up 4 bases and J gave up 1 base, with 11 bases separating them. Germline V CDR1 and CDR2: SEHNR, FQNEAQ (reference sequence). The CDR3 is made up of 14 amino acids. Here the CDR3 reads CASSSGLHSYEQYF. The CDR3 DNA, read in part, is TGTGCCAGCAGCTCAGGGCTTCATTCCTACGAG.

Concerning this clone: The read ends 3 residues shy of where the CDR3 ends; the end is completed using the germline J gene. The J gene is TRBJ1-1, the V gene TRBV5-6; tentative D call: TRBD1 (6 bases). This CDR3 has 14 residues. Germline CDR1 is SGHDT and CDR2 is YYEEEE. V lost 0 bases, J lost 3 bases, and 9 bases lay in between. The CDR3 reads CASSLDRAHTEAFF. Partial CDR3 DNA: TGTGCCAGCAGCTTGGACAGGGCTCACACTGAA.

As concerns this clone: The read ends 3 residues before the CDR3 terminus; that terminus is restored from the germline J gene. The genes are TRBV6-2 or TRBV6-3 and TRBJ2-3; D unclear. The V end was cut by 3 bases, the J end by 3 bases, with 7 bases between. Germline V gene sequence: CDR1 MNHEY, CDR2 SVGEGT. The CDR3 sequence is 13 residues long. The DNA read from the CDR3 is TGTGCCAGCAGTTATCGTCCGACAGATACG. This sequence encodes CASSYRPTDT. The whole CDR3 sequence reads CASSYRPTDTQYF.

CDR3 protein: CASSLREGGELFF. CDR3 DNA, as far as it was read: TGTGCCAGCAGCTTGCGGGAGGGCGGGGAG. The chain couples TRBV11-1 to TRBJ2-2, with 9 nucleotides matching TRBD2. Read coverage stops 3 residues before the CDR3 terminus; the germline J gene supplies the remainder. J gave up 7 bases and V 3 bases, and 0 bases lay outside the gene matches. The CDR3 loop spans 13 amino acids. The germline CDR1 and CDR2 sequences are SGHAT and FQDESV (reference sequence).

Remarks on this clone: The read ends 3 residues early relative to the CDR3; the germline J gene fills the gap. V gene TRBV12-3 or TRBV12-4 combines with J gene TRBJ2-1; D perhaps matches TRBD2 (5 bases). The V gene lost 5 bases and the J gene lost 6 bases, with 11 bases spanning the gap. The CDR3 loop spans 13 amino acids. The CDR3 DNA, read in part, is TGTGCCAGCAGTACCGGGGTACGCAATGAG. Translated, it gives CASSTGVRNE. The CDR3 as a whole reads CASSTGVRNEQFF.

About this clone: The missing CDR3 end, 3 residues past where the read stops, is filled in from the germline J gene. The chain is built from TRBV18 and TRBJ1-4, with D tentatively TRBD1 (5 bases). The CDR3 runs to 15 residues. CDR1 and CDR2 (germline): KGHSH, LQKENI. The V and J ends lost 5 bases and 0 bases respectively, with 10 bases between them. The CDR3 here is CASSAGTSTNEKLFF. The sequenced CDR3 bases are TGTGCCAGCTCAGCTGGGACTTCAACTAATGAAAAA.

A remark on this clone: The read finishes 3 residues shy of the CDR3 end, and the germline J gene is used to complete it. The chain combines TRBV5-4 with TRBJ2-6, with 9 bases that match TRBD1. The CDR3 runs 16 residues. Germline V gives CDR1 SGHNT, CDR2 YYREEE (reference sequence). Trimming at V came to 4 bases and at J to 2 bases, leaving 4 bases not matched to a gene. The sequenced part of the CDR3 DNA is TGTGCCAGCAGCACAACAGGGGGCGCTGGGGCCAACGTC. Translated, it gives CASSTTGGAGANV. The entire CDR3 reads CASSTTGGAGANVLTF.